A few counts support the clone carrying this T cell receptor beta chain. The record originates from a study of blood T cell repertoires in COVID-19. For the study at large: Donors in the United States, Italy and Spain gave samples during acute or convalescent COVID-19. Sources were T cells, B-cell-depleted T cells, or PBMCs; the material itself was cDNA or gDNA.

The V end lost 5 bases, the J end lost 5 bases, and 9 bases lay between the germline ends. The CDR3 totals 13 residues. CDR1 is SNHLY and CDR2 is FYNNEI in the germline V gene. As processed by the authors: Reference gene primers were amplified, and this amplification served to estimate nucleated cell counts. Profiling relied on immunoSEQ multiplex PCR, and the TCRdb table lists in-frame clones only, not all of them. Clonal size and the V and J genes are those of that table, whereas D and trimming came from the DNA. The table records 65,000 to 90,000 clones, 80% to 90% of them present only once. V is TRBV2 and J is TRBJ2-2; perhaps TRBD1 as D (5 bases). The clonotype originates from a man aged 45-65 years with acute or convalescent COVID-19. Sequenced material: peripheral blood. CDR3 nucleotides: TGTGCCAGCAGTAAGACAGTAACCGGGGAGCTGTTTTTT. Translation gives CASSKTVTGELFF.